The 22 T cell receptor beta chains given below trace back to one sample, sequenced in a study of cytomegalovirus exposure and HLA in healthy donors. Primers for the PCR totalled 60 Vbeta and 13 Jbeta. The assay was immunoSEQ multiplex PCR, and TCRdb's table has in-frame clones only and misses some. The sample lists roughly 70,000 clones, roughly 70% seen once, with 9.5% to 15% in the top ten. The sequencing sample was made of PBMCs. These receptors were taken from a man in his 70s in good health and CMV-seronegative.

The rearrangement joins TRBV18 to TRBJ1-4; D is undetermined. The CDR3 contains 16 residues. Per germline, CDR1 KGHSH and CDR2 LQKENI. V lost 3 bases, J lost 0 bases, and 11 bases lay in between. This chain's CDR3 is CASSPMGGATNEKLFF. CDR3 sequence (DNA): TGTGCCAGCTCACCCATGGGCGGGGCAACTAATGAAAAACTGTTTTTT.

This clone was counted a few times. The chain has TRBV27 and TRBJ2-3, with 10 positions matching TRBD2. The CDR3 is made up of 18 amino acids. V was pared by 6 bases and J by 0 bases, with 12 bases of the junction left unmatched. Per germline, CDR1 MNHEY and CDR2 SMNVEV (reference sequence). The CDR3 sequence is CASRLLAGSLLSTDTQYF. The CDR3 nucleotides read TGTGCCAGCAGATTACTAGCGGGAAGCCTCCTTAGCACAGATACGCAGTATTTT.

This chain links TRBV19 with TRBJ1-3; possibly TRBD1 for D (5 bases). With 3 bases removed from V and 3 bases from J, the gap between germline ends came to 9 bases. CDR1 is LNHDA, CDR2 SQIVND, per germline (reference sequence). The CDR3 is made up of 14 amino acids. CDR3 nucleotides: TGTGCCAGTAGTATTGGGCAGGGTGGAAACACCATATATTTT. This sequence encodes CASSIGQGGNTIYF.

The J gene is TRBJ2-1, the V gene TRBV19; TRBD1 aligns across 7 bases. Germline values: CDR1 LNHDA, CDR2 SQIVND (reference sequence). The CDR3 has 14 residues. Trimming removed 5 bases from V and 5 bases from J; junction bases left unmatched: 6. The CDR3 DNA sequence: TGTGCCAGTAGTCTGCTAGGGACAGACAATGAGCAGTTCTTC. Amino acids: CASSLLGTDNEQFF. The full variable domain, with the rest looked up from reference TRBV19 and TRBJ2-1, is DGGITQSPKYLFRKEGQNVTLSCEQNLNHDAMYWYRQDPGQGLRLIYYSQIVNDFQKGDIAEGYSVSREKKESFPLTVTSAQKNPTAFYLCASSLLGTDNEQFFGPGTRLTVL.

The genes are TRBV5-6 and TRBJ2-7; TRBD2 might be the D (6 bases). The CDR3 loop spans 13 amino acids. In germline, CDR1 is SGHDT, CDR2 YYEEEE. Between the trimmed V and J ends, which lost 0 bases and 4 bases, there was a span of 8 bases. Written as DNA, the CDR3 is TGTGCCAGCAGCTTGGCTGGGAGGTACGAGCAGTACTTC. It codes for CASSLAGRYEQYF.

The CDR3 DNA sequence: TGTGCCAGCAGTTTTGTAGGGGATAGCAATCAGCCCCAGCATTTT. Residues: CASSFVGDSNQPQHF. The gene calls are TRBV28 and TRBJ1-5, with D perhaps matching TRBD1 (5 bases). V lost 3 bases and J lost 0, with 9 bases in between. The CDR3 spans 15 residues. CDR1 and CDR2 (germline): MDHEN, SYDVKM.

The chain is built from TRBV7-2 and TRBJ2-1, with 13 positions matching TRBD2. Germline V gives CDR1 SGHTA, CDR2 FQGNSA. The CDR3 spans 17 residues. Trimming at V came to 1 base and at J to 6 bases, leaving 6 bases not matched to a gene. The CDR3 DNA reads TGTGCCAGCAGCTTAGTAACTAGCGGGAGGGCGGGCAATGAGCAGTTCTTC. Protein sequence: CASSLVTSGRAGNEQFF.

For the CDR3, the DNA is TGTGCCAGCAGCTTGGCGGGGAGGCTTTACAATGAGCAGTTCTTC. Translating gives CASSLAGRLYNEQFF. J is TRBJ2-1 and V is TRBV7-6; a weak D match, TRBD2 (6 bases). The germline V and J ends were trimmed by 3 bases and 4 bases, with 13 bases remaining between them. The V gene's germline CDR1 is SGHVS and CDR2 FNYEAQ. This CDR3 has 15 amino acids.

The chain recombines TRBV14 with TRBJ1-1; no clear D gene. The CDR3 runs 14 residues. Germline V gene data show CDR1 as SGHDN and CDR2 as FVKESK. The V end was cut by 1 base, the J end by 0 bases, with 6 bases between. CDR3 loop: CASSQGLLNTEAFF. DNA of the CDR3: TGTGCCAGCAGCCAAGGACTGCTGAACACTGAAGCTTTCTTT. The whole variable domain, remainder taken from reference TRBV14 and TRBJ1-1, is EAGVTQFPSHSVIEKGQTVTLRCDPISGHDNLYWYRRVMGKEIKFLLHFVKESKQDESGMPNNRFLAERTGGTYSTLKVQPAELEDSGVYFCASSQGLLNTEAFFGQGTRLTVV.

J is TRBJ1-2 and V is TRBV30, with 7 positions matching TRBD1. Trimming removed 1 base from V and 6 bases from J; junction bases left unmatched: 2. From germline, CDR1 is GTSNPN and CDR2 SVGIG (reference sequence). CDR3 size: 12 residues. The CDR3 is CAWSEGGDGYTF. In DNA, the CDR3 is TGTGCCTGGAGTGAAGGGGGCGATGGCTACACCTTC.

The chain combines TRBV28 with TRBJ2-1, with 12 positions matching TRBD2. Germline CDR1 MDHEN, CDR2 SYDVKM. J was trimmed by 3 bases and V by 5 bases; bases with no gene match: 5. This CDR3 has 16 amino acids. The CDR3 sequence: CASSRLAGVYYNEQFF. As DNA, the CDR3 is TGTGCCAGCAGTCGACTAGCGGGGGTCTACTACAATGAGCAGTTCTTC.

This rearrangement joins TRBV5-1 to TRBJ2-6; the match to TRBD2 covers 9 bases. Germline lookup yields CDR1 SGHRS and CDR2 YFSETQ. J lost 1 base, V lost 4 bases, and 6 bases had no gene match. There are 17 residues in the CDR3. CDR3 amino acids: CASSAFAGGSGANVLTF. The DNA for the CDR3 is TGCGCCAGCAGCGCTTTCGCGGGAGGGTCTGGGGCCAACGTCCTGACTTTC.

The rearrangement links TRBV7-9 to TRBJ1-1; 7 bases map to TRBD1. The V and J ends lost 5 bases and 2 bases, in that order; junction bases with no gene match: 11. There are 16 residues in the CDR3. Germline lookup yields CDR1 SEHNR and CDR2 FQNEAQ (reference sequence). CDR3 DNA sequence: TGTGCCAGCAGCCAGGGAAGGACAGGACCTAACACTGAAGCTTTCTTT. Its protein is CASSQGRTGPNTEAFF.

The chain combines TRBV5-4 with TRBJ2-3; 7 bases are shared with TRBD2. Trimming at V came to 0 bases and at J to 2 bases, leaving 3 bases not matched to a gene. CDR3 length: 15 residues. Germline V gene sequence: CDR1 SGHNT, CDR2 YYREEE (reference sequence). The CDR3 here is CASSLAGLPTDTQYF. CDR3 nucleotides: TGTGCCAGCAGCTTGGCGGGACTACCCACAGATACGCAGTATTTT.

The chain employs TRBV29-1 and TRBJ1-2; D call uncertain. The CDR3 length is 15 residues. The germline V and J ends were trimmed by 1 base and 8 bases, with 20 bases remaining between them. The germline V gene has CDR1 SQVTM and CDR2 ANQGSEA. In DNA, the CDR3 is TGCAGCGTTGAAGGTGGTCCCTTGGCCGGAGCCGGCTACACCTTC. Amino acid sequence: CSVEGGPLAGAGYTF.

The chain couples TRBV5-4 to TRBJ2-5; the match to TRBD2 covers 12 bases. J lost 2 bases, V lost 3 bases, and 2 bases had no gene match. The CDR3 is 15 amino acids. CDR1 is SGHNT, CDR2 YYREEE, per germline (reference sequence). The chain's CDR3 is CASSSGLAGQETQYF. CDR3 nucleotide sequence: TGTGCCAGCAGCTCCGGACTAGCGGGGCAAGAGACCCAGTACTTC. Full variable domain (outside the CDR3, taken from reference TRBV5-4 and TRBJ2-5): ETGVTQSPTHLIKTRGQQVTLRCSSQSGHNTVSWYQQALGQGPQFIFQYYREEENGRGNFPPRFSGLQFPNYSSELNVNALELDDSALYLCASSSGLAGQETQYFGPGTRLLVL.

The gene calls are TRBV6-1 and TRBJ2-1; TRBD1 aligns across 7 bases. The CDR3 covers 14 residues. The V segment lost 10 bases and the J segment 7 bases; nucleotides outside the gene matches: 13. Germline values: CDR1 MNHNS, CDR2 SASEGT. The CDR3: CATRAGTAINEQFF. The CDR3 nucleotides are TGTGCCACCCGAGCCGGGACAGCAATAAATGAGCAGTTCTTC.

This CDR3 reads CASSLIPGGTEAFF. The CDR3 DNA reads TGTGCCAGCAGCTTAATCCCGGGTGGCACTGAAGCTTTCTTT. J is TRBJ1-1 and V is TRBV7-2, with D unclear. The germline V gene encodes CDR1 SGHTA and CDR2 FQGNSA. The germline V and J ends were trimmed by 2 bases and 4 bases, with 11 bases remaining between them. This CDR3 region has 14 residues.

This chain uses TRBV18 with TRBJ2-7; unclear D gene. Germline-derived CDR1 and CDR2 are KGHSH and LQKENI. This CDR3 comprises 13 residues. Trimming left V 3 bases short and J 3 bases short, with 9 bases between. The CDR3 nucleotides read TGTGCCAGCTCACCGTCCCCTTTCTACGAGCAGTACTTC. This encodes CASSPSPFYEQYF.

This chain joins TRBV15 and TRBJ2-7; possibly TRBD2 for D (6 bases). Trimming shortened V by 0 bases and J by 6 bases, and 12 bases separated the two germline ends. This CDR3 is 14 amino acids long. Germline V lookup: CDR1 LNHNV, CDR2 YYDKDF (reference sequence). This CDR3 reads CATSRDRPSVEQYF. The CDR3 DNA reads TGTGCCACCAGCAGAGATAGGCCTAGCGTCGAGCAGTACTTC.

The gene calls are TRBV10-3 and TRBJ2-2, with a tentative D call TRBD2 (5 bases). This CDR3 comprises 15 residues. V was trimmed by 1 base and J by 3 bases, leaving 9 bases between them. From germline, CDR1 is ENHRY and CDR2 SYGVKD. The CDR3 loop is CAISEFGEDTGELFF. The CDR3 region has the DNA TGTGCCATCAGTGAGTTCGGGGAAGACACCGGGGAGCTGTTTTTT.

The chain has TRBV7-9 and TRBJ1-5; TRBD1 is a possible D gene (5 bases). The CDR3 is 14 residues long. V dropped 1 base and J dropped 5 bases, with 9 bases sitting between them. Germline values: CDR1 SEHNR, CDR2 FQNEAQ (reference sequence). The DNA for the CDR3 is TGTGCCAGCAGCTTAGGGCCAGGGCATCAGCCCCAGCATTTT. Amino acids: CASSLGPGHQPQHF.